This TCR beta chain was documented in a study of response to subunit inactivated influenza vaccine (dated 2018 in TCRdb). For the wider study: To follow how T cells responded to a trivalent subunit inactivated influenza vaccine, the researchers relied on deep quantitative profiling of the T cell receptor repertoire. The study at large found these results: The authors suggested that each seasonal influenza vaccination may recruit only a limited number of new T cells.

V drops 4 bases and J drops 7 bases, leaving 12 bases in between. From a lookup of the germline V gene, CDR1 and CDR2 are KGHDR and SFDVKD. CDR3 length: 14 amino acids, cysteine to phenylalanine. The kept DNA is CDR3 alone, 42 bases in frame from the first base. Comment on this clonotype: It lacks a known antigen. Base qualities are not recorded, but no much larger clone differs from it by a single base.

Library method: RT-PCR. Sequencing was performed on an Illumina HiSeq 2500. TCRdb redid the processing of the public reads, applying fastp at Q25 and MiXCR, and retained in-frame beta chains. One record per CDR3 amino acid sequence lists the most common genes and DNA. The sample contains about 700,000 distinct CDR3 sequences, 14% of them found a single time. Of the sample, less than 9% is held by the ten largest clones. Specimen: PBMCs from blood, collected less than 15 days before vaccination. Recombination connected TRBV24-1 to TRBJ2-2; 5 matching bases give a weak D call of TRBD1. The receptor was derived from a man aged 50 or older who received an inactivated influenza vaccine. Donor details come from another sample of the same person, matched by shared clones. The nucleotide sequence reads TGTGCCACCAGTGACCCCGGACACCTCGGGGAGCTGTTTTTT. This translates into CATSDPGHLGELFF.